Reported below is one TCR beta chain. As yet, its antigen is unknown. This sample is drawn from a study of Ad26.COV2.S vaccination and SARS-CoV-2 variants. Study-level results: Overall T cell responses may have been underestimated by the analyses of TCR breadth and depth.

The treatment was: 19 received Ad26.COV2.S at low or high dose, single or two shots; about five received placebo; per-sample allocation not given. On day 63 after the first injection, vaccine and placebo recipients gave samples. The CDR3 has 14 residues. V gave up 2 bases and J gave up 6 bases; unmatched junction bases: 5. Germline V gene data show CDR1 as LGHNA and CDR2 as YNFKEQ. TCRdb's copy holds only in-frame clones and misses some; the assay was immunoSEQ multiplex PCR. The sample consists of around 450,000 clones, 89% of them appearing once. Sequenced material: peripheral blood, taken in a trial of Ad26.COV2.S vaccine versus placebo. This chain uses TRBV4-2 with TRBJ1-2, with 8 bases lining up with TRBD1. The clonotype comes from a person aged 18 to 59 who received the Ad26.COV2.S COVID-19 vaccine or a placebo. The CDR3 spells CASSQPGQVDGYTF. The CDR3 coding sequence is TGTGCCAGCAGCCAACCGGGACAGGTTGATGGCTACACCTTC.